The count of the clone carrying this T cell receptor beta chain is one. Profiling relied on immunoSEQ multiplex PCR, and the TCRdb table lists in-frame clones only, not all of them. The sample lists some 1.4 million clones; approximately 97% were seen once. These data originate in a study of shared clonotypes between healthy human individuals. Overall study: Donors had three CD4 naive, three CD4 memory, two CD8 naive and one CD8 memory plate apiece.

CD4+ cell separation produced CD45RA+ naive and CD45RA-negative memory subsets. Material: naive CD4+ T cells sorted from blood. Subset noted: CD45RA+ positively selected. The sequence derives from a man in his thirties or forties in good health.

The CDR3: CASSNGQGIMNTEAFF. The CDR3, as DNA: TGTGCCAGTAGTAACGGACAGGGGATCATGAACACTGAAGCTTTCTTT. J is TRBJ1-1 and V is TRBV19, with 9 bases fitting TRBD1. Per the germline V gene, CDR1 is LNHDA and CDR2 is SQIVND (reference sequence). J was trimmed by 0 bases and V by 4 bases; bases with no gene match: 6. The CDR3 contains 16 residues.